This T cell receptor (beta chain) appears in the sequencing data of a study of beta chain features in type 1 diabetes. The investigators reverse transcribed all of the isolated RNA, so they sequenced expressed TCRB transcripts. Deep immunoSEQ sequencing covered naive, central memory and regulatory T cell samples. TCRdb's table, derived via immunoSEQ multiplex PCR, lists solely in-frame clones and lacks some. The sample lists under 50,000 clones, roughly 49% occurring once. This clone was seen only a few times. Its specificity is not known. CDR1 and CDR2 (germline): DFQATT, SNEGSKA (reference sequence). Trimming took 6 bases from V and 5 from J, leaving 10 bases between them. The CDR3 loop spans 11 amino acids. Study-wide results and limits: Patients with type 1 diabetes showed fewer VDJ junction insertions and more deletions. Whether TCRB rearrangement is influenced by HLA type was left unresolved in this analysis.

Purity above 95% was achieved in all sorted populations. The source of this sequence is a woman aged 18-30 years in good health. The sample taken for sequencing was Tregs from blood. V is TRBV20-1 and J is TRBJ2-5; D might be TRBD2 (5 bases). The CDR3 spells CSARTGETQYF. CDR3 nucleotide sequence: TGCAGTGCGCGGACGGGGGAGACCCAGTACTTC.